The rows below give T cell receptor beta chains drawn from one sample of a study of cytomegalovirus exposure and HLA in healthy donors. The table came from immunoSEQ multiplex PCR; TCRdb's copy has only in-frame clones and leaves some out. In the table there are roughly 150,000 clones, around 84% of which are singletons. Sequenced material: PBMCs. The receptors were sampled from a man aged 30 to 39 in good health and CMV-seropositive. CDR3s include the opening cysteine and the closing phenylalanine or tryptophan. Each record gives: clone size, J gene, V gene, D gene, CDR3 protein, CDR3 DNA. D genes are given only for firm matches. Clone size is stated in some rows and not others, as once, few, many or a class when expanded.

>NA|TRBJ1-2|TRBV7-2|NA
CASSRLIAGAEGYTF
TGTGCCAGCAGCCGTCTTATAGCTGGGGCGGAGGGCTACACCTTC
>NA|TRBJ1-2|TRBV29-1|NA
CSGVQGDYGYTF
TGCAGCGGTGTACAGGGAGACTATGGCTACACCTTC
>NA|TRBJ2-7|TRBV5-1|TRBD2
CASSLLQEAGVTYEQYF
TGCGCCAGCAGCTTGCTTCAGGAGGCGGGAGTCACATACGAGCAGTACTTC
>once|TRBJ2-7|TRBV7-2|TRBD2
CASSRGSPYEQYF
TGTGCCAGCAGCCGCGGGAGCCCCTACGAGCAGTACTTC
>NA|TRBJ2-1|TRBV2|TRBD2
CASNPIRASGRDEQFF
TGTGCCAGCAACCCAATCAGGGCTAGCGGGAGGGATGAGCAGTTCTTC
>NA|TRBJ2-2|TRBV5-6|TRBD2
CASSQIAGGNTGELFF
TGTGCCAGCAGCCAGATAGCGGGAGGGAACACCGGGGAGCTGTTTTTT
>NA|TRBJ1-2|TRBV7-9|TRBD1
CSSQTGNGYTF
TGTTCCAGCCAGACAGGGAACGGCTACACCTTC
>NA|TRBJ1-2|TRBV18|TRBD1
CASSPDRGRYGYTF
TGTGCCAGCTCACCGGACAGGGGACGTTATGGCTACACCTTC
>NA|TRBJ1-2|TRBV27|NA
CASAQDFQYGYTF
TGTGCCAGCGCTCAGGATTTCCAATATGGCTACACCTTC
>NA|TRBJ1-1|TRBV7-9|TRBD1
CASGTANTEAFF
TGTGCCAGCGGGACAGCGAACACTGAAGCTTTCTTT
>NA|TRBJ2-1|TRBV27|NA
CASNLLEYLF
TGTGCCAGCAACCTCCTAGAGTATCTCTTC
>NA|TRBJ1-1|TRBV29-1|NA
CRALRGTEAFF
TGCAGGGCCCTCAGGGGCACTGAAGCTTTCTTT
>NA|TRBJ1-5|TRBV5-8|TRBD1
CASITGDQPQHF
TGTGCCAGCATCACAGGGGATCAGCCCCAGCATTTT
>NA|TRBJ1-1|TRBV7-9|TRBD1
CSSSLVQGAEAFF
TGTTCCAGCAGCCTTGTTCAGGGGGCCGAAGCTTTCTTT
>NA|TRBJ1-2|TRBV7-9|TRBD1
CASSSMDRGLYGYTF
TGTGCCAGCAGCTCTATGGACAGGGGGCTCTATGGCTACACCTTC
>NA|TRBJ2-5|TRBV2|TRBD2
CASSVILLAGGYGETQYF
TGTGCCAGCAGTGTAATTCTACTAGCGGGAGGGTATGGAGAGACCCAGTACTTC
>NA|TRBJ2-2|TRBV15|NA
CATSLERSSTGELFF
TGTGCCACCAGCCTAGAAAGGAGTAGCACCGGGGAGCTGTTTTTT
>NA|TRBJ2-2|TRBV9|NA
CASSVSAGTHTGELFF
TGTGCCAGCAGCGTTTCCGCCGGGACTCACACCGGGGAGCTGTTTTTT
>once|TRBJ1-1|TRBV18|NA
CASSPRGINTEAFF
TGTGCCAGCTCACCGCGGGGCATAAACACTGAAGCTTTCTTT
>NA|TRBJ1-1|TRBV10-3|NA
CAVSLAEETEAFF
TGTGCCGTCTCCCTGGCGGAGGAAACTGAAGCTTTCTTT
>NA|TRBJ2-2|TRBV6-5|NA
CASSYSGRLNTGELFF
TGTGCCAGCAGTTACTCGGGCCGTCTGAACACCGGGGAGCTGTTTTTT
>NA|TRBJ1-1|TRBV29-1|TRBD1
CSVEDMTGLSEAFF
TGCAGCGTTGAAGATATGACAGGGTTGAGTGAAGCTTTCTTT
>NA|TRBJ2-1|TRBV6-6|NA
CASSYYQGNEQFF
TGTGCCAGCAGTTACTATCAGGGTAATGAGCAGTTCTTC
>NA|TRBJ2-2|TRBV18|NA
CASSLAPRGRNTGELFF
TGTGCCAGCTCCCTAGCACCCAGGGGTCGGAACACCGGGGAGCTGTTTTTT
>NA|TRBJ2-1|TRBV7-9|TRBD2
CASTPTSGDTDEQFF
TGTGCCAGCACCCCGACTAGCGGGGACACGGATGAGCAGTTCTTC
>NA|TRBJ1-1|TRBV7-9|NA
CASSLEGAAHTEAFF
TGTGCCAGCAGCTTAGAAGGGGCAGCGCACACTGAAGCTTTCTTT
>NA|TRBJ2-1|TRBV4-1|TRBD2
CASSQYGGTGNEQFF
TGCGCCAGCAGCCAATACGGGGGGACGGGGAATGAGCAGTTCTTC
>NA|TRBJ1-3|TRBV2|NA
CASSPERGGGNTIYF
TGTGCCAGCAGTCCCGAGAGGGGGGGCGGAAACACCATATATTTT
>NA|TRBJ2-3|TRBV5-5|NA
CASSFGQGSYTDTQYF
TGTGCCAGCAGCTTCGGGCAGGGCTCCTACACAGATACGCAGTATTTT
>NA|TRBJ2-5|TRBV5-1|TRBD2
CASSPGTSGRARETQYF
TGCGCCAGCAGCCCCGGGACTAGCGGGAGGGCAAGAGAGACCCAGTACTTC
>once|TRBJ2-1|TRBV6-6|TRBD1
CASSYEAGGVNEQFF
TGTGCCAGCAGTTACGAGGCAGGGGGCGTTAATGAGCAGTTCTTC
>NA|TRBJ2-5|TRBV29-1|NA
CSVVFPPLETQYF
TGCAGCGTTGTTTTTCCTCCTTTGGAGACCCAGTACTTC
>NA|TRBJ2-5|TRBV4-3|NA
CASSQDRAGQETQYF
TGCGCCAGCAGCCAAGATCGTGCGGGGCAAGAGACCCAGTACTTC
>NA|TRBJ2-7|TRBV18|TRBD1
CASSPDRGLHHEQYF
TGTGCCAGCTCACCGGACAGGGGGCTACACCACGAGCAGTACTTC
>NA|TRBJ2-5|TRBV11-2|TRBD2
CASSTGLVQTQYF
TGTGCCAGCAGCACGGGACTAGTTCAGACCCAGTACTTC
>once|TRBJ2-3|TRBV27|NA
CASSTGDTQYF
TGTGCCAGCAGTACAGGGGATACGCAGTATTTT
>NA|TRBJ2-1|TRBV7-3|NA
CASNSTPLKPNEQFF
TGTGCCAGCAACTCGACACCTCTTAAGCCCAATGAGCAGTTCTTC
>NA|TRBJ2-7|TRBV19|NA
CASRPLGDTSYEQYF
TGTGCCAGTAGACCCCTCGGGGACACCTCCTACGAGCAGTACTTC
>few|TRBJ1-3|TRBV5-4|NA
CAWSSGNTIYF
TGTGCCTGGAGCTCTGGAAACACCATATATTTT
>NA|TRBJ2-7|TRBV27|TRBD2
CATLGLAGGTYEQYF
TGTGCCACTCTGGGGTTAGCGGGTGGTACCTACGAGCAGTACTTC
>NA|TRBJ2-5|TRBV18|NA
CASSPPSTVETQYF
TGTGCCAGCTCACCACCGTCGACAGTAGAGACCCAGTACTTC
>NA|TRBJ1-1|TRBV10-3|NA
CAISESTLRVNTEAFF
TGTGCCATCAGTGAGTCGACACTTAGAGTAAACACTGAAGCTTTCTTT
>NA|TRBJ2-5|TRBV5-1|TRBD1
CASSLGTGGQETQYF
TGCGCCAGCAGCCTAGGGACAGGGGGACAAGAGACCCAGTACTTC
>NA|TRBJ2-5|TRBV4-3|TRBD2
CASSQGLAAQETQYF
TGCGCCAGCAGCCAAGGACTAGCGGCACAAGAGACCCAGTACTTC
>few|TRBJ2-7|TRBV4-3|NA
CASSQGALYEQYF
TGCGCCAGCAGCCAAGGGGCTCTCTACGAGCAGTACTTC